This T cell receptor (beta chain) was recorded in a study of post-analysis software for immune sequencing data. Study overall: The patients showed relapsing-remitting, secondary progressive and progressive-relapsing multiple sclerosis courses.

The table lists this clonotype with a few counts. Its antigen is not known. The study's findings and limits: Among a handful of TRBV segments more frequent in patients than controls were TRBV5-6, TRBV5-1 and TRBV20-1. F-measure co-clustering was strong for batch-matched samples.

Every TCR beta cDNA library bore unique molecular identifiers. T cells numbering roughly 0.85 to 10 million gave rise to some 500,000 cDNA molecules. TCRdb called the PCR reads again in MiXCR, with one record for every CDR3 protein. This table holds roughly 410,000 distinct CDR3 sequences, about a third found once. Deletions cut 1 base from V and 6 bases from J, with 7 bases between. CDR1 LGHDT and CDR2 YNNKEL come from the germline V gene (reference sequence). The CDR3 extends over 13 amino acids. This sequence originates from a girl between 5 and 17 years old with multiple sclerosis. Sequences were obtained from blood. The gene calls are TRBV3-1 and TRBJ2-1; D perhaps matches TRBD2 (6 bases). Written as DNA, the CDR3 is TGTGCCAGCAGCCAAGGGGGGGTCAATGAGCAGTTCTTC. Protein product: CASSQGGVNEQFF.